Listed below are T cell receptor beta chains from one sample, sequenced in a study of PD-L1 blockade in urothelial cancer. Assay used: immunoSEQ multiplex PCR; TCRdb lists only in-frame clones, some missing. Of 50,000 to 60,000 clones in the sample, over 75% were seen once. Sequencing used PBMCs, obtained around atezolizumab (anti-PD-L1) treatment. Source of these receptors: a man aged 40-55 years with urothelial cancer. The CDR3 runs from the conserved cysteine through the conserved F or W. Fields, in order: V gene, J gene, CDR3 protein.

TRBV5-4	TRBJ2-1	CASSLGSRSNNEQFF
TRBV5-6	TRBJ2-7	CASSLPSGPQYF
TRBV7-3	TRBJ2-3	CASSDGIPRTGSTDTQYF
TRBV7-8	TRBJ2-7	CASSLVAGLTVSYEQYF
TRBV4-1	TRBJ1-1	CASSHRPGWGTEAFF
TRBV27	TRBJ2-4	CASRSPGQRKNIQYF
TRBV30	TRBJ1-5	CASSRGTDQPQHF
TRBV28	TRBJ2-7	CASSLVWAGEQYF
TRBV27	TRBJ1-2	CASSLTMSGGNGYTF
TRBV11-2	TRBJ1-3	CASSPVGNTIYF
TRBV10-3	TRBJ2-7	CAISTPTGGVYEQYF
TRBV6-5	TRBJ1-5	CASSTGGRSNQPQHF
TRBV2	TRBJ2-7	CASSISDEQYF
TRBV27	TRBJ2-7	CASSLGAGASYEQYF
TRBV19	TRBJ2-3	CASSRGDTFFTDTQYF
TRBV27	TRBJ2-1	CASSSWTRGIYNEQFF
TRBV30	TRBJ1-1	CAWSAVGANTEAFF
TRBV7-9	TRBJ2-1	CASSSTLAGVYNEQFF
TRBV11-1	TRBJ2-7	CASSLSRGNYEQYF
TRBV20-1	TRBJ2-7	CSAKDRAEQYF
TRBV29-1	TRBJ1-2	CSAKGGGPGYTF
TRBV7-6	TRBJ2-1	CASSRGGEGEQFF
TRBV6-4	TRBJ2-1	CASSAGTSGSNEQFF
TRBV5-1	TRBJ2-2	CASSFYRGRGELFF
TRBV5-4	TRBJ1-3	CASSDRIKGQGSGNTIYF
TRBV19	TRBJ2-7	CAKTGAKGLSYEQYF
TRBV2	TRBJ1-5	CASSVPGGNQPQHF
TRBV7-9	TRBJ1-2	CASSLGVDGYTF
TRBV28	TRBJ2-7	CASSSSGAPFSYEQYF
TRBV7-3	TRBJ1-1	CASSRQGENTEAFF
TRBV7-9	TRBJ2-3	CASSSEGRAKGTDTQYF
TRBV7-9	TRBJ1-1	CASLPWTNTEAFF
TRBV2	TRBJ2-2	CASSDSGTGELFF
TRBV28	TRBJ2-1	CASSTTGTESSYNEQFF
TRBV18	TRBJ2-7	CASSALTTGGYF
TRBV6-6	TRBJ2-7	CASRRQYEQYF
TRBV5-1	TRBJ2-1	CASSSASGLFYNEQFF